This TCR beta chain was recorded in a study of T cell changes during pregnancy in multiple sclerosis. Germline CDR1 reads MNHEY; CDR2 reads SMNVEV (reference sequence). Trimming cost V 7 bases and J 8 bases, with 9 bases left between them. The CDR3 length is 11 residues. Method: immunoSEQ multiplex PCR; TCRdb's copy keeps in-frame clones and lacks some. The sample carries 55,000 or so clones, approximately 92% recorded once. The sample consisted of CD4+ T cells from peripheral blood mononuclear cells, taken after pregnancy. V is TRBV27 and J is TRBJ2-1; D perhaps matches TRBD1 (5 bases). This receptor was obtained from a female donor with multiple sclerosis, enrolled in a pregnancy study. The CDR3 sequence is CASKLRDEQFF. Written as DNA, the CDR3 is TGTGCCAGCAAGCTCAGGGATGAGCAGTTCTTC.